The 6 T cell receptor beta chains below all came from one sample that was sequenced in a study of blood T cell repertoires in COVID-19. Generated by immunoSEQ multiplex PCR, the TCRdb table keeps only in-frame clones and is missing some. This sample has 65,000 to 80,000 clones, with roughly nine tenths found just once. The source material was peripheral blood. Receptors originate from a man older than 75 in a cohort sampled during active COVID-19.

This sequence joins TRBV9 and TRBJ1-3, with 10 bases matching TRBD1. After removal of 3 bases from V and 1 base from J, the junction contained 4 bases not matched to a gene. The CDR3 totals 16 residues. Germline CDR1 SGDLS, CDR2 YYNGEE. The CDR3 coding sequence is TGTGCCAGCAGCGCTCCGGGACAGGGGTCTGGAAACACCATATATTTT. Translation gives CASSAPGQGSGNTIYF.

The V gene is TRBV6-1, the J gene TRBJ1-1; 7 bases map to TRBD1. The V gene's germline CDR1 is MNHNS and CDR2 SASEGT. Trimming at V came to 1 base and at J to 4 bases, leaving 6 bases not matched to a gene. The CDR3 has 15 residues. The CDR3 coding sequence is TGTGCCAGCAGTGAAGGCGCCGCAGGGGGCACTGAAGCTTTCTTT. This codes for CASSEGAAGGTEAFF.

The chain uses TRBV2 and TRBJ2-1; TRBD2 might be the D (7 bases). Trimming cost V 6 bases and J 8 bases, with 11 bases left between them. Germline assignment: CDR1 SNHLY and CDR2 FYNNEI. There are 12 residues in the CDR3. The CDR3 nucleotides are TGTGCCAGCAGCAAAGGGGGGGATGAGCAGTTCTTC. The encoded protein is CASSKGGDEQFF.

The chain carries TRBV6-6 and TRBJ1-1; TRBD1 matches 9 bases. Trimming at V came to 8 bases and at J to 5 bases, leaving 6 bases not matched to a gene. CDR3 length equals 13 residues. Germline CDR1 MNHNY, CDR2 SVGAGI (reference sequence). The CDR3 DNA reads TGTGCCAGCGGCGGACAGGGGCGAACTGAAGCTTTCTTT. It specifies CASGGQGRTEAFF.

This clone showed up just once. This chain joins TRBV5-1 and TRBJ2-1; 10 nucleotides match TRBD1. The germline CDR1 and CDR2 sequences are SGHRS and YFSETQ. J lost 7 bases, V lost 1 base, and 8 bases had no gene match. The CDR3 has 16 amino acids. The CDR3 spells CASSLPGDRGSNEQFF. CDR3 in DNA: TGCGCCAGCAGCTTGCCCGGGGACAGGGGTTCGAATGAGCAGTTCTTC.

The V gene is TRBV2, the J gene TRBJ2-2, with 9 bases that match TRBD2. Trimming at V came to 10 bases and at J to 5 bases, leaving 14 bases not matched to a gene. The germline CDR1 and CDR2 sequences are SNHLY and FYNNEI. The CDR3 covers 16 residues. CDR3 coding DNA: TGTGCCACCGCCCGGCTAGCGGGGACCCCAACCGGGGAGCTGTTTTTT. Its translation is CATARLAGTPTGELFF.